This entry lists 7 T cell receptor beta chains sequenced from one sample in a study of T-cell reconstitution after alpha-beta-depleted transplantation in children. TCRbeta library construction was performed incorporating unique molecular identifiers. TCRdb called the PCR reads again in MiXCR, with one record for every CDR3 protein. The sample has 65,000 to 85,000 distinct CDR3 sequences; approximately 11% are singletons. The starting material was PBMCs, obtained before TCRalphabeta/CD19-depleted stem cell transplant. These receptor sequences come from a boy aged 10-17 years with acute myeloid leukemia, due to receive a stem cell transplant.

Many counts were recorded for this clonotype. The rearrangement joins TRBV5-1 to TRBJ2-1; TRBD2 matches at 7 bases. V was clipped by 6 bases and J by 1 base; unmatched bases: 7. In germline, CDR1 is SGHRS, CDR2 YFSETQ. The CDR3 is 15 amino acids. The DNA for the CDR3 is TGCGCCAGCACCTCGACTAGCCGTTCCTACAATGAGCAGTTCTTC. This codes for CASTSTSRSYNEQFF.

This clonotype has at least ten counts. J is TRBJ2-7 and V is TRBV5-1; 15 bases align to TRBD2. The CDR3 consists of 22 residues. Germline V gene lookup returns CDR1 SGHRS and CDR2 YFSETQ. Trimming cost V 1 base and J 3 bases; bases outside gene matches: 20. CDR3 DNA sequence: TGCGCCAGCAGCTTGTTCCAGGGGCGGGCCCCCGGGACTAGCGGGAGGATCTACGAGCAGTACTTC. It translates to CASSLFQGRAPGTSGRIYEQYF.

This clonotype occurred many times. CDR3 bases: TGCGCCAGCAGCCGTCAACTAGCGGGTGTCACAGATACGCAGTATTTT. Amino acid sequence: CASSRQLAGVTDTQYF. The chain combines TRBV4-3 with TRBJ2-3; 9 nucleotides agree with TRBD2. The CDR3 runs 16 residues. V lost 4 bases and J lost 2; bases outside the gene matches: 7. Germline CDR1 is LGHNA and CDR2 is YSLEER.

This clonotype was found many times. The rearrangement joins TRBV10-3 to TRBJ1-4; 10 nucleotides line up with TRBD1. J was trimmed by 4 bases and V by 6 bases; bases with no gene match: 2. This CDR3 region has 14 residues. CDR1 and CDR2 (germline): ENHRY, SYGVKD. CDR3 sequence (DNA): TGTGCCATCAGGGACAGGGGGTATAATGAAAAACTGTTTTTT. Its translation is CAIRDRGYNEKLFF.

This chain links TRBV28 with TRBJ2-2; tentatively, D is TRBD1 or TRBD2 (5 bases each). The V gene lost 6 bases and the J gene lost 4 bases, with 24 bases spanning the gap. The germline CDR1 and CDR2 sequences are MDHEN and SYDVKM. This CDR3 has 18 amino acids. This chain's CDR3 is CASSLPIRGPLGTGELFF. The DNA for the CDR3 is TGTGCCAGCAGCCTACCGATTCGGGGACCCCTAGGCACCGGGGAGCTGTTTTTT.

This clonotype appeared many times. The V and J genes are TRBV29-1 and TRBJ2-1; no clear D gene. Per germline, CDR1 SQVTM and CDR2 ANQGSEA. This CDR3 contains 14 residues. Trimming pared 1 base from V and 3 bases from J, leaving 10 bases between. The CDR3 DNA sequence: TGCAGCGTTGAAGCCGCGCACATCTACAATGAGCAGTTCTTC. Translation: CSVEAAHIYNEQFF.

This clonotype was seen at least ten times. J is TRBJ1-1 and V is TRBV24-1; 7 nucleotides line up with TRBD1. V shed 1 base and J 8 bases; nucleotides not matched to a gene: 15. CDR3 size: 17 residues. Germline assignment: CDR1 KGHDR and CDR2 SFDVKD. Here the CDR3 reads CATSDFPPRGLRKEAFF. The CDR3 DNA reads TGTGCCACCAGTGATTTCCCGCCCAGGGGGTTAAGGAAAGAAGCTTTCTTT.